The 22 T cell receptor beta chains in this list originate from one sample, sequenced in a study of vaccination effects on CD4 cells after COVID-19. CD4+ T cells specific for antigen were expanded with viral peptide pools by the ViraFEST assay before sequencing. Upon completion of about 10 days in culture, CD4+ T cells were isolated. Vaccinated recipients, who were negative for nucleocapsid antibodies, had no history of SARS-CoV-2 infection. The antigens of these receptors remain unknown. Produced via immunoSEQ multiplex PCR; TCRdb's table is partial and in-frame only. This table has about 20,000 clones, approximately 70% appearing once. Sequenced here: CD4+ T cells from PBMCs cultured with HCoV-NL63 spike peptides, sampled before COVID-19 vaccination. Receptors were obtained from a human donor who received a COVID-19 vaccine.

The table lists this clone with a few counts. V and J are TRBV4-1 and TRBJ2-1; 9 nucleotides agree with TRBD2. The trim removed 1 base at V and 4 bases at J, leaving 5 bases unmatched. Germline CDR1 is MGHRA and CDR2 is YSYEKL. CDR3 size: 16 residues. The CDR3 is CASSQVSGLAYNEQFF. DNA of the CDR3: TGCGCCAGCAGCCAAGTGTCGGGACTAGCTTACAATGAGCAGTTCTTC.

The chain carries TRBV3-1 (or the pseudogene TRBV3-2) and TRBJ1-2; 7 nucleotides align to TRBD1. The junction had 5 bases not matched to a gene; V was cut back by 0 bases and J by 4 bases. This CDR3 contains 15 residues. The germline CDR1 and CDR2 sequences are LGHDT and YNNKEL (reference sequence). This CDR3 reads CASSQDTGQRYGYTF. Written as DNA, the CDR3 is TGTGCCAGCAGCCAAGATACGGGACAGCGCTATGGCTACACCTTC.

This clone was found once. The chain carries TRBV11-3 and TRBJ2-3, with 9 bases identical to TRBD2. This CDR3 has 16 residues. Losses at the gene ends were 4 bases for V and 5 bases for J; bases not matched to a gene: 10. Germline V gene lookup returns CDR1 SGHNT and CDR2 YENEEA. This CDR3 reads CASSSQGSGGKDTQYF. CDR3 in DNA: TGTGCCAGCAGCTCCCAGGGTAGCGGGGGAAAAGATACGCAGTATTTT.

The chain uses TRBV19 and TRBJ2-3; 8 bases are shared with TRBD2. Trimming at V came to 7 bases and at J to 2 bases, leaving 14 bases not matched to a gene. Germline CDR1 is LNHDA and CDR2 is SQIVND (reference sequence). CDR3 length: 17 amino acids. The CDR3 region has the DNA TGTGCCAGTACTCCGACTGTAGCGGGGAGTTTCACAGATACGCAGTATTTT. It yields the protein CASTPTVAGSFTDTQYF.

The chain joins TRBV5-1 to TRBJ2-1; TRBD2 matches 11 bases. This CDR3 is 17 amino acids long. The trim removed 1 base at V and 6 bases at J, leaving 9 bases unmatched. Germline-derived CDR1 and CDR2 are SGHRS and YFSETQ. The CDR3 protein is CASSLRPLAGGPNEQFF. CDR3 coding DNA: TGCGCCAGCAGCTTGCGCCCGTTAGCGGGAGGGCCCAATGAGCAGTTCTTC.

The V call is TRBV10-3, the J call TRBJ1-5; no clear D. V was shortened by 9 bases and J by 5 bases, with 14 bases between the two germline ends. The CDR3 has 13 amino acids. Per the germline V gene, CDR1 is ENHRY and CDR2 is SYGVKD. CDR3: CAIGQAGHQPQHF. As DNA, the CDR3 is TGTGCCATAGGGCAGGCCGGGCATCAGCCCCAGCATTTT.

CDR3 protein: CASSTRDRGRETQYF. The CDR3 region has the DNA TGTGCCAGCAGTACCCGGGACAGGGGACGGGAGACCCAGTACTTC. The J gene is TRBJ2-5, the V gene TRBV6-2 or TRBV6-3; the match to TRBD1 covers 10 bases. J lost 5 bases, V lost 5 bases, and 8 bases had no gene match. Germline-derived CDR1 and CDR2 are MNHEY and SVGEGT. The CDR3 length is 15 residues.

This clone was recorded once. The rearrangement links TRBV10-3 to TRBJ2-7; 10 bases line up with TRBD2. In germline, CDR1 is ENHRY, CDR2 SYGVKD. Trimming took 3 bases from V and 3 from J; bases not matched to a gene: 8. The CDR3 contains 16 residues. The CDR3 is CAISEETSGLNYEQYF. The CDR3 nucleotides are TGTGCCATCAGTGAAGAGACTAGCGGGTTAAACTACGAGCAGTACTTC.

This clone has only one observation. The chain recombines TRBV6-2 or TRBV6-3 with TRBJ1-1, with D perhaps matching TRBD1 (5 bases). The CDR3 extends over 13 amino acids. V lost 2 bases, J lost 2 bases, and 6 bases lay in between. Germline CDR1 and CDR2: MNHEY and SVGEGT. Written as DNA, the CDR3 is TGTGCCAGCAGTTACCGGGACAACACTGAAGCTTTCTTT. This gives the protein CASSYRDNTEAFF.

The rearrangement joins TRBV29-1 to TRBJ1-3, with D perhaps TRBD1 (5 bases). The CDR3 consists of 13 residues. Per germline, CDR1 SQVTM and CDR2 ANQGSEA. V lost 4 bases to trimming and J lost 2 bases, with 9 bases between them. The CDR3 region has the DNA TGCAGCGTTGTTCCAGGGCCTGGAAACACCATATATTTT. Amino acid sequence: CSVVPGPGNTIYF.

The rearrangement joins TRBV6-1 to TRBJ2-1, with 16 bases that match TRBD2. V was pared by 3 bases and J by 7 bases, with 3 bases of the junction left unmatched. The CDR3 covers 16 residues. The V gene's germline CDR1 is MNHNS and CDR2 SASEGT. The CDR3 DNA sequence: TGTGCCAGCAGTGACCCGGGACTAGCGGGAGGGAATGAGCAGTTCTTC. Translating it yields CASSDPGLAGGNEQFF.

This chain connects TRBV15 to TRBJ2-7, with D hard to call. Germline V CDR1 and CDR2: LNHNV, YYDKDF (reference sequence). CDR3 size: 12 residues. The V end was cut by 4 bases, the J end by 4 bases, with 8 bases between. The CDR3 sequence: CATSIGPYEQYF. As DNA, the CDR3 is TGTGCCACCAGCATAGGACCTTACGAGCAGTACTTC.

There are a few counts of this clone. The chain has TRBV6-5 and TRBJ1-2, with D possibly matching TRBD1 (6 bases). Trimming pared 6 bases from V and 0 bases from J, leaving 14 bases between. The germline V gene has CDR1 MNHEY and CDR2 SVGAGI. The CDR3 is 15 amino acids. The DNA of the CDR3 is TGTGCCAGCAGGCTACAGGGTGTAGCTAACTATGGCTACACCTTC. Its translation is CASRLQGVANYGYTF.

The V gene is TRBV19, the J gene TRBJ1-5; 9 bases map to TRBD1. The CDR3 is 13 residues long. V gave up 9 bases and J gave up 4 bases; unmatched junction bases: 4. Germline V gene lookup returns CDR1 LNHDA and CDR2 SQIVND (reference sequence). The CDR3 DNA reads as TGTGCCAGCTCCGGGACAGGGAATCAGCCCCAGCATTTT. Translated: CASSGTGNQPQHF.

V is TRBV7-9 and J is TRBJ2-3; TRBD2 matches 11 bases. The CDR3 is 16 amino acids. After removal of 1 base from V and 5 bases from J, the junction contained 5 bases not matched to a gene. The V gene's germline CDR1 is SEHNR and CDR2 FQNEAQ (reference sequence). The CDR3 bases are TGTGCCAGCAGCTTAGTTAGCGGGAGGGCCGGAGATACGCAGTATTTT. It encodes CASSLVSGRAGDTQYF.

This chain uses TRBV7-6 with TRBJ2-1; 12 positions match TRBD2. The trim removed 4 bases at V and 7 bases at J, leaving 2 bases unmatched. The CDR3 consists of 14 residues. The germline gives CDR1 SGHVS, CDR2 FNYEAQ. The CDR3 is CASSYGLAGNEQFF. As DNA, the CDR3 is TGTGCCAGCAGCTACGGACTAGCGGGGAATGAGCAGTTCTTC.

The rearrangement joins TRBV18 to TRBJ1-2, with 11 bases lining up with TRBD1. The CDR3 sequence is 14 residues long. Germline CDR1 reads KGHSH; CDR2 reads LQKENI. J was trimmed by 8 bases and V by 5 bases; bases with no gene match: 7. The CDR3 DNA sequence: TGTGCCAGCTCAGACCGGGACAGGGGGACCGGCTACACCTTC. As protein: CASSDRDRGTGYTF. The full variable domain, completed using reference TRBV18 and TRBJ1-2, is NAGVMQNPRHLVRRRGQEARLRCSPMKGHSHVYWYRQLPEEGLKFMVYLQKENIIDESGMPKERFSAEFPKEGPSILRIQQVVRGDSAAYFCASSDRDRGTGYTFGSGTRLTVV.

The chain recombines TRBV7-6 with TRBJ2-1, with a possible D match to TRBD2 (6 bases). The germline V gene has CDR1 SGHVS and CDR2 FNYEAQ. The CDR3 loop spans 15 amino acids. The ends were cut back, 5 bases at V and 0 bases at J, with 11 bases in the middle. CDR3 in DNA: TGTGCCAGCAGCCGCGGGGCAAGCTCCTACAATGAGCAGTTCTTC. Translation gives CASSRGASSYNEQFF.

The genes are TRBV7-8 and TRBJ2-7; tentatively, D is TRBD2 (6 bases). The germline V gene encodes CDR1 SGHVS and CDR2 FQNEAQ. The CDR3 is made up of 15 amino acids. Trimming took off 0 bases at V and 2 bases at J, with 11 bases between the two ends. The CDR3 here is CASSLAEGGPYEQYF. CDR3 nucleotide sequence: TGTGCCAGCAGCTTAGCGGAGGGAGGACCCTACGAGCAGTACTTC.

The chain employs TRBV9 and TRBJ2-6; 10 positions agree with TRBD1. There are 17 residues in the CDR3. V shed 4 bases, J shed 1 base, and the junction held 5 bases outside the gene matches. Germline values: CDR1 SGDLS, CDR2 YYNGEE. DNA for the CDR3: TGTGCCAGCAGCCCCGGGACAGGGGAATCTGGGGCCAACGTCCTGACTTTC. Its translation is CASSPGTGESGANVLTF.

The rearrangement joins TRBV24-1 to TRBJ1-4; perhaps TRBD1 as D (6 bases). The CDR3 covers 16 residues. Germline V lookup: CDR1 KGHDR, CDR2 SFDVKD. V lost 4 bases, J lost 1 base, and 12 bases lay in between. This CDR3 is CATSEGTGQTNEKLFF. DNA of the CDR3: TGTGCCACCAGTGAGGGTACAGGGCAAACTAATGAAAAACTGTTTTTT.

This clone was counted between two and nine times. The rearrangement uses TRBV6-1 and TRBJ2-7; D unresolved. CDR3 length: 13 residues. Trimming cost V 3 bases and J 3 bases, with 9 bases left between them. CDR1 is MNHNS and CDR2 is SASEGT in the germline V gene. CDR3: CASSDRKGYEQYF. Here the CDR3 DNA reads TGTGCCAGCAGTGATCGTAAGGGCTACGAGCAGTACTTC.